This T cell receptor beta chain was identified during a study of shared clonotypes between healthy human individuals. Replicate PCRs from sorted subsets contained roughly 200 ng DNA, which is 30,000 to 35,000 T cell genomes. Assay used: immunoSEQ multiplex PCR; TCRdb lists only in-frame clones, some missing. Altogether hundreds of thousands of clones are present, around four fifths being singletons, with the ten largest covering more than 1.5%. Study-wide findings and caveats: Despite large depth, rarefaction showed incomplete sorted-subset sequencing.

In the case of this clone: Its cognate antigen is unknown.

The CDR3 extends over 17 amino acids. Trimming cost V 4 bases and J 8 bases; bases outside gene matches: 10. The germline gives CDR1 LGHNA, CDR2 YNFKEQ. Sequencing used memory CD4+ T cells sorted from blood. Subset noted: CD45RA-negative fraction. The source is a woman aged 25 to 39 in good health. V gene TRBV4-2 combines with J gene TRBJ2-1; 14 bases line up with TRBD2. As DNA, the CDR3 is TGTGCCAGCAGCCCAGAAGCCGGGACTAGCGGGAGACATGAGCAGTTCTTC. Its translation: CASSPEAGTSGRHEQFF.